Many counts were recorded for the clone carrying this T cell receptor beta chain. V gave up 2 bases and J gave up 2 bases, with 9 bases separating them. Germline CDR1 reads DFQATT; CDR2 reads SNEGSKA (reference sequence). This CDR3 comprises 13 residues. This sample was included in a study of T cells after yellow fever vaccination. TCRdb redid the calling of the 5' RACE reads with MiXCR, one entry per CDR3 protein. Of 510,000 or so distinct CDR3 sequences in the sample, roughly a fifth were seen once. The V and J genes are TRBV20-1 and TRBJ1-2; D call uncertain. The sample in question was PBMCs, obtained 15 days after the yellow fever booster vaccination. The sequence derives from a man aged 30 to 45 who received the YFV17D yellow fever vaccine. The CDR3 protein is CSARMKWNYGYTF. CDR3 DNA sequence: TGCAGTGCTAGAATGAAGTGGAACTATGGCTACACCTTC.